A selection of T cell receptor beta chains follows, all from one sample in a study of cytomegalovirus exposure and HLA in healthy donors. Assay used: immunoSEQ multiplex PCR; TCRdb lists only in-frame clones, some missing. The repertoire holds under 200,000 clones, 86% seen once, with more than 2% in the top ten. Sequences were obtained from PBMCs. The receptors originated from a woman aged 18-29 years in good health and CMV-seronegative. Each CDR3 is given with its conserved first and last residue. D genes are given only for firm matches. Clone sizes are given selectively: once, few, many, or a class where the clone is expanded.

v_gene	j_gene	d_gene	abundance	CDR3nt	CDR3aa
TRBV5-6	TRBJ2-5	NA	NA	TGTGCCAGCAGCCTCATACGCGGGGACCAAGAGACCCAGTACTTC	CASSLIRGDQETQYF
TRBV5-4	TRBJ1-4	NA	NA	TGTGCCAGCAGCCGCCCAGGGGCCACTAATGAAAAACTGTTTTTT	CASSRPGATNEKLFF
TRBV19	TRBJ1-4	NA	NA	TGTGCCAGTAGTATCCGTCCAGGGCTAATAGAAAAACTGTTTTTT	CASSIRPGLIEKLFF
TRBV6-5	TRBJ1-1	TRBD1	NA	TGTGCCAGCAGTTACGGACAGGGAGACACTGAAGCTTTCTTT	CASSYGQGDTEAFF
TRBV27	TRBJ2-7	TRBD1	NA	TGTGCCAGCAGTCAGGACAGGTCTAGCTCCTACGAGCAGTACTTC	CASSQDRSSSYEQYF
TRBV7-2	TRBJ1-4	NA	few	TGTGCCAGCAGCCGCGCCACAGGGAATAATGAAAAACTGTTTTTT	CASSRATGNNEKLFF
TRBV6-1	TRBJ2-7	NA	NA	TGTGCCACCACAGCCTCCTACGAGCAGTACTTC	CATTASYEQYF
TRBV30	TRBJ1-3	NA	once	TGTGCCTGGAGCGGGATCTCCTCCACCATATATTTT	CAWSGISSTIYF
TRBV12-2	TRBJ2-7	NA	NA	TGTGCTCTTTGTGGGGTAGCGGGCTACGAGCAGTACTTC	CALCGVAGYEQYF
TRBV27	TRBJ2-2	TRBD2	NA	TGTGCCAGCAGTTTATTGACGGTTAGCGGGCCTACCGGGGAGCTGTTTTTT	CASSLLTVSGPTGELFF
TRBV7-2	TRBJ2-2	TRBD2	NA	TGTGCCAGCAGCTTAGCCGTGGCTAGCGGGACCGGGGAGCTGTTTTTT	CASSLAVASGTGELFF
TRBV5-6	TRBJ2-2	TRBD1	NA	TGTGCCAGCAGCAAAAAAGACAGGGCAATAAACACCGGGGAGCTGTTTTTT	CASSKKDRAINTGELFF
TRBV5-1	TRBJ1-4	NA	NA	TGCGCCAGCAGCTTGGCCGGGGTTTCAATAAGAGATGAAAAACTGTTTTTT	CASSLAGVSIRDEKLFF
TRBV5-4	TRBJ1-2	NA	NA	TGTGCCAGCAGCTTGAGGGGTGACTATGGCTACACCTTC	CASSLRGDYGYTF
TRBV2	TRBJ2-7	TRBD2	NA	TGTGCCAGCAGCCTGACTAGCGAGACCTACGAGCAGTACTTC	CASSLTSETYEQYF
TRBV18	TRBJ1-1	NA	once	TGTGCCAGCTCACCATCTCGGGGGAGGGAAGCTTTCTTT	CASSPSRGREAFF
TRBV6-1	TRBJ1-2	TRBD1	few	TGTGCCAGCATTATGACAGGGCGGATGGGCTACACCTTC	CASIMTGRMGYTF
TRBV19	TRBJ2-7	TRBD2	NA	TGTGCCAGTAGTCCGACTAGCGGACCCTACGAGCAGTACTTC	CASSPTSGPYEQYF
TRBV2	TRBJ1-2	TRBD1	NA	TGTGCCAGCCCTCTGGGACAGTTCCTTAAGGCGAACTATGGCTACACCTTC	CASPLGQFLKANYGYTF
TRBV14	TRBJ1-4	NA	NA	TGTGCCAGCAGCCCGACCCTTGGGCTTAATGAAAAACTGTTTTTT	CASSPTLGLNEKLFF
TRBV10-3	TRBJ1-6	NA	NA	TGTGCCATCAGTGAGAGGGGGAGCGACCTTCACCCCCTCCACTTT	CAISERGSDLHPLHF
TRBV5-4	TRBJ1-2	NA	NA	TGTGCCAGCAGCCCCGTCGGCAGCCTAGTTAACTATGGCTACACCTTC	CASSPVGSLVNYGYTF
TRBV5-1	TRBJ1-4	TRBD1	NA	TGCGCCAGCAGCTTGTCTCAGACAGGGGCTGAAAAACTGTTTTTT	CASSLSQTGAEKLFF
TRBV5-1	TRBJ1-1	NA	NA	TGCGCCAGCAGCTTGAACTCCATGAACACTGAAGCTTTCTTT	CASSLNSMNTEAFF
TRBV5-1	TRBJ2-7	NA	NA	TGCGCCAGCAGCTTGGATCATGGGGGCGGGCTTAGCGAGCAGTACTTC	CASSLDHGGGLSEQYF
TRBV27	TRBJ1-6	TRBD1	few	TGTGCCAGCAGACCCGGGACAGGGAAAGCACCCCTCCACTTT	CASRPGTGKAPLHF
TRBV5-1	TRBJ2-7	TRBD1	NA	TGCGCCAGCAGCTCGATACAGGGGGCTTCGCAGTACTTC	CASSSIQGASQYF
TRBV5-1	TRBJ2-2	TRBD2	NA	TGCGCCAGCAGCCAGCGGGGAGAGGGTTCCGGGGAGCTGTTTTTT	CASSQRGEGSGELFF
TRBV27	TRBJ2-7	NA	NA	TGTGCCAGCAGGGAGATTGGGGCCTTCTACGAGCAGTACTTC	CASREIGAFYEQYF
TRBV27	TRBJ2-7	TRBD2	NA	TGTGCCAGCAGTAGCCGGGGGAGGGGCTACGAGCAGTACTTC	CASSSRGRGYEQYF
TRBV19	TRBJ2-7	TRBD1	once	TGTGCCAGTAGTATATTGACAGGGTCCCTCTACGAGCAGTACTTC	CASSILTGSLYEQYF
TRBV6-5	TRBJ1-1	NA	once	TGTGCCAGCAGCCTAACAGGGCCAACACAAGCTTTCTTT	CASSLTGPTQAFF
TRBV7-2	TRBJ2-5	TRBD2	NA	TGTGCCAGCAGCTTGACTAGCGGGGGGGCCAGGGAGACCCAGTACTTC	CASSLTSGGARETQYF
TRBV27	TRBJ2-7	TRBD1	NA	TGTGCCAGCAGCAATCCGGGACAGGATAACGAGCAGTACTTC	CASSNPGQDNEQYF
TRBV5-6	TRBJ2-4	TRBD2	NA	TGTGCCAGCCGACTAGCGGGGGGGGGAAACATTCAGTACTTC	CASRLAGGGNIQYF
TRBV27	TRBJ1-2	NA	NA	TGTGCCAGCAGTTTAACCCGGCAAGGGGCAAGCTATGGCTACACCTTC	CASSLTRQGASYGYTF
TRBV7-9	TRBJ2-3	NA	NA	TGTGCCAGCAGTCTCGGGACTTACGGGCGCTCAGATACGCAGTATTTT	CASSLGTYGRSDTQYF
TRBV4-1	TRBJ2-4	TRBD1	NA	TGCGCCAGCAGCCAAGAGGATGACAGGGGAAACATTCAGTACTTC	CASSQEDDRGNIQYF